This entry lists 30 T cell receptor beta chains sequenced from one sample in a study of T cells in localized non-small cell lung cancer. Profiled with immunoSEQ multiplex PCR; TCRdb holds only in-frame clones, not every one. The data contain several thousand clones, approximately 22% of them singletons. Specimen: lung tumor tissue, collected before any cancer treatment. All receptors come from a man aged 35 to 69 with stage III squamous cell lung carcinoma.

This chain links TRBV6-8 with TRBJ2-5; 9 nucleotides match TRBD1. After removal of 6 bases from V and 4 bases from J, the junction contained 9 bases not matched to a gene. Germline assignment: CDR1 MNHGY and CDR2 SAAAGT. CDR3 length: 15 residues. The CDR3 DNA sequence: TGTGCCAGCAGGACCGGGACAGGGCTTGGAGAGACCCAGTACTTC. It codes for CASRTGTGLGETQYF.

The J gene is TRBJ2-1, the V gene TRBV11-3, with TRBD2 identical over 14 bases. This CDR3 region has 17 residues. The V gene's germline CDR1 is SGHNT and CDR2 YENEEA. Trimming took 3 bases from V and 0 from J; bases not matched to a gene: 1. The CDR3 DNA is TGTGCCAGCAGCTTTGGGACTAGCGGGAGCTCCTACAATGAGCAGTTCTTC. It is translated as CASSFGTSGSSYNEQFF.

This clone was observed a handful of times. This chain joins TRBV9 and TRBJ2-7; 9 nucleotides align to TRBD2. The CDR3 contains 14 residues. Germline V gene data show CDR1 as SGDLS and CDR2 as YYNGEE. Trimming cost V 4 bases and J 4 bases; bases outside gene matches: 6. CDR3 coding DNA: TGTGCCAGCAGCCCCGGGACTAGCTTGTACGAGCAGTACTTC. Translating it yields CASSPGTSLYEQYF.

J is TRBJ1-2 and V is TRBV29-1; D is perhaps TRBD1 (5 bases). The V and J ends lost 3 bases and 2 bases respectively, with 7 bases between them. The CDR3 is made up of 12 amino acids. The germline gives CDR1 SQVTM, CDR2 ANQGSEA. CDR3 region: CSVEGRNYGYTF. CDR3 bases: TGCAGCGTTGAGGGACGGAACTATGGCTACACCTTC.

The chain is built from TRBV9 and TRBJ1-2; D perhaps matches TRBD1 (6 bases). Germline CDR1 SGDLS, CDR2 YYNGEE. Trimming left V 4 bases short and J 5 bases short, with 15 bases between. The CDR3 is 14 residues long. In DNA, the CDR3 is TGTGCCAGCAGCCTGACGGGGGCGCATTATGGCTACACCTTC. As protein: CASSLTGAHYGYTF. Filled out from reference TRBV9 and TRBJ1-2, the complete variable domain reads DSGVTQTPKHLITATGQRVTLRCSPRSGDLSVYWYQQSLDQGLQFLIQYYNGEERAKGNILERFSAQQFPDLHSELNLSSLELGDSALYFCASSLTGAHYGYTFGSGTRLTVV.

DNA for the CDR3: TGCAGCGTTGAGGGGACTTCTATTAACTATGGCTACACCTTC. Its protein is CSVEGTSINYGYTF. The J gene is TRBJ1-2, the V gene TRBV29-1; D possibly corresponds to TRBD1 (5 bases). The CDR3 extends over 14 amino acids. CDR1 and CDR2 (germline): SQVTM, ANQGSEA. V was clipped by 3 bases and J by 1 base, with 12 bases between them.

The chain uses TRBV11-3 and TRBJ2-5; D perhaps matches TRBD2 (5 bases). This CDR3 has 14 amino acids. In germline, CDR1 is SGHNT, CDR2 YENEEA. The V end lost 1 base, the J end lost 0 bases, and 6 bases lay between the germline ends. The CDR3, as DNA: TGTGCCAGCAGCTTAGGGACTTACCAAGAGACCCAGTACTTC. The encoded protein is CASSLGTYQETQYF.

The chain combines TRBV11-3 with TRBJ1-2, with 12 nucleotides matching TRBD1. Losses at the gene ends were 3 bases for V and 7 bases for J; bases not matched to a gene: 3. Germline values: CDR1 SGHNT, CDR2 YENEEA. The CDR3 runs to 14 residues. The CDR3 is CASSLGDRGRGYTF. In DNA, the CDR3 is TGTGCCAGCAGCTTGGGGGACAGGGGGCGTGGCTACACCTTC.

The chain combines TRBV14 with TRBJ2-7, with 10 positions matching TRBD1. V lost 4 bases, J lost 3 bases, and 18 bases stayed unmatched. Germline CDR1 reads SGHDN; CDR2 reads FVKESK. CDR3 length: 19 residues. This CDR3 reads CASSRYGTGAGNPLYEQYF. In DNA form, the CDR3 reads TGTGCCAGCAGCCGATATGGGACAGGGGCTGGAAACCCGCTCTACGAGCAGTACTTC.

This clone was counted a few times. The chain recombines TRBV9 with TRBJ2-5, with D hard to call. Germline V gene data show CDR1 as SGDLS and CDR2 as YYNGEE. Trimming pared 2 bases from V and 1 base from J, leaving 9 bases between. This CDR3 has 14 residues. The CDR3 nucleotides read TGTGCCAGCAGCGTTGGTCCCGCCCAAGAGACCCAGTACTTC. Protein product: CASSVGPAQETQYF.

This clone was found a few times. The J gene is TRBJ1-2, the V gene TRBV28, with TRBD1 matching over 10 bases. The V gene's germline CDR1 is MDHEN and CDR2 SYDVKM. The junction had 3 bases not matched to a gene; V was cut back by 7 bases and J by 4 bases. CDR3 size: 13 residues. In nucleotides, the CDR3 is TGTGCCAGCAAGACAGGGGGCGTCTATGGCTACACCTTC. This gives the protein CASKTGGVYGYTF.

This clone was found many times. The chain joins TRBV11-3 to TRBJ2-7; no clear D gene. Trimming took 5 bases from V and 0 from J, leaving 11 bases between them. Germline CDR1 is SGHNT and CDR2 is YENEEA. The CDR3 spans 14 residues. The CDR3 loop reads CASSVRIPSYEQYF. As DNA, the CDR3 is TGTGCCAGCAGCGTAAGGATTCCCTCCTACGAGCAGTACTTC.

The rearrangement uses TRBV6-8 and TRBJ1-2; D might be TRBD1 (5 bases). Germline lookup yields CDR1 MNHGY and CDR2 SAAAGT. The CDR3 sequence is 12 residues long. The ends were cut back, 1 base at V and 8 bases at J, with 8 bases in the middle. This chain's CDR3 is CASSYFGGGYTF. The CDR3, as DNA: TGTGCCAGCAGTTACTTCGGGGGGGGCTACACCTTC.

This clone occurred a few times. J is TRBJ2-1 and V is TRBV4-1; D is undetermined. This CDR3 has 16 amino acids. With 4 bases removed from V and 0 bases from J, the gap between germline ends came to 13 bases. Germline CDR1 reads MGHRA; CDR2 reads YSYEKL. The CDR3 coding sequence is TGCGCCAGCAGCCCCCGCCGGCAAAGCTCCTACAATGAGCAGTTCTTC. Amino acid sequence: CASSPRRQSSYNEQFF.

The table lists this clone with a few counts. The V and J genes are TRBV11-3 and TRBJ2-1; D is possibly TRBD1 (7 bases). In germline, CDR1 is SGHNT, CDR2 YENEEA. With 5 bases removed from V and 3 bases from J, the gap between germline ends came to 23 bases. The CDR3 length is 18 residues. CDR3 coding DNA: TGTGCCAGCAGCCCCCGTGGGGGGATCGGGACAGACTACAATGAGCAGTTCTTC. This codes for CASSPRGGIGTDYNEQFF.

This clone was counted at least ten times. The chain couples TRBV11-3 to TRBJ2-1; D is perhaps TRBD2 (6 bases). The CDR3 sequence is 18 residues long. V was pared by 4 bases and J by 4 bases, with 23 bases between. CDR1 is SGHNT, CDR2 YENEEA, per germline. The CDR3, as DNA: TGTGCCAGCAGCTCAACGGGACTCCCACTCGTCTATTACAATGAGCAGTTCTTC. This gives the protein CASSSTGLPLVYYNEQFF.

The CDR3 DNA follows: TGCAGCGTCGTCAAACAGGGAGGGGAGACCCAGTACTTC. Protein: CSVVKQGGETQYF. J is TRBJ2-5 and V is TRBV29-1; tentatively, D is TRBD2 (7 bases). The V end was cut by 6 bases, the J end by 5 bases, with 16 bases between. CDR1 SQVTM and CDR2 ANQGSEA come from the germline V gene. The CDR3 consists of 13 residues.

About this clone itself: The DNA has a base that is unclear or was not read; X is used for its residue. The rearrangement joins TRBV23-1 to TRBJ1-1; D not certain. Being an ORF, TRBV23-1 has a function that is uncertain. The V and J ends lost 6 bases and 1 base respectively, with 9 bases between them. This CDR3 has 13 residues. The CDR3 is CASSLEXNTEAFF. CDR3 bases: TGCGCCAGCAGCTTGGAAGYGAACACTGAAGCTTTCTTT.

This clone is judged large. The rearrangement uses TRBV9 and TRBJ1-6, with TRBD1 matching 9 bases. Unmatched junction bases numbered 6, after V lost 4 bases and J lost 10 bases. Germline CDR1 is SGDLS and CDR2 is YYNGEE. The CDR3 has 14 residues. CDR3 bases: TGTGCCAGCAGCTTTGGACAGGGGTTATCACCCCTCCACTTT. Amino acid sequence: CASSFGQGLSPLHF.

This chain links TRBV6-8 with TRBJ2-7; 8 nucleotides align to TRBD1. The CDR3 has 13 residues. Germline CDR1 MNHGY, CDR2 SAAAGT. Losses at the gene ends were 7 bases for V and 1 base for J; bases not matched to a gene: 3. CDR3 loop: CASTGQGSYEQYF. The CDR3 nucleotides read TGTGCCAGCACCGGACAGGGATCCTACGAGCAGTACTTC.

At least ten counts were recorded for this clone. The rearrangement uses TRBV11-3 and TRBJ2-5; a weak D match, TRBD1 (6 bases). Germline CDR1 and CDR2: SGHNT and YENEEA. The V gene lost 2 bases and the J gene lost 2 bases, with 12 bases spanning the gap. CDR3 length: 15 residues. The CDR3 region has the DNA TGTGCCAGCAGCTTAACCGGCCAGGGGCAAGAGACCCAGTACTTC. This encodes CASSLTGQGQETQYF. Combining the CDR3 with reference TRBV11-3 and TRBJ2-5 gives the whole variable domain EAGVVQSPRYKIIEKKQPVAFWCNPISGHNTLYWYLQNLGQGPELLIRYENEEAVDDSQLPKDRFSAERLKGVDSTLKIQPAELGDSAVYLCASSLTGQGQETQYFGPGTRLLVL.

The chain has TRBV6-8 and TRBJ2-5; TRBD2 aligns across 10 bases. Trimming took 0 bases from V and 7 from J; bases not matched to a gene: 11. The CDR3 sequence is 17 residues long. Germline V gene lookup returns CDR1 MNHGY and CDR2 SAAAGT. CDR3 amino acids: CASSYSIAGGPRGTQYF. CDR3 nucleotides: TGTGCCAGCAGTTACTCGATAGCGGGAGGTCCAAGGGGGACCCAGTACTTC.

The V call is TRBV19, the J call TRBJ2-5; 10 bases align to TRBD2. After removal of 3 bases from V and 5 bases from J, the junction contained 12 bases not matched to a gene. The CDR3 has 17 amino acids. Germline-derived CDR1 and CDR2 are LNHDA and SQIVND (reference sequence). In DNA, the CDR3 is TGTGCCAGTAGTATGGGCCTCAAGCGGGAGGGCCGGGAGACCCAGTACTTC. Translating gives CASSMGLKREGRETQYF.

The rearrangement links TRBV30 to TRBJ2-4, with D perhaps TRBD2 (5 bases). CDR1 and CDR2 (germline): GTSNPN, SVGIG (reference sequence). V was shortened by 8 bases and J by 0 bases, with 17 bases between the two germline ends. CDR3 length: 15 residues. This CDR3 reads CAAEVFAGAKNIQYF. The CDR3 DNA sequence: TGTGCCGCGGAGGTATTCGCGGGAGCCAAAAACATTCAGTACTTC.

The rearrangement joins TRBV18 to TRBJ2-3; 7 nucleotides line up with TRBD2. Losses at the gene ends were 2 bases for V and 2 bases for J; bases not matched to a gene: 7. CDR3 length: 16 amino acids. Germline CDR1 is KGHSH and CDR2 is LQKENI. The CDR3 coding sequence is TGTGCCAGCTCACCAGCTAGCGGCGTCGCCACAGATACGCAGTATTTT. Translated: CASSPASGVATDTQYF.

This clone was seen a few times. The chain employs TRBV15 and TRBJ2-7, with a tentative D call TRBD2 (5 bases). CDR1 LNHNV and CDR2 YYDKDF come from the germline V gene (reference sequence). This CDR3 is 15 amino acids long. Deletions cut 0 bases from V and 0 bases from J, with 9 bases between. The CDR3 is CATSRDVGSSYEQYF. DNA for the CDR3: TGTGCCACCAGCAGAGATGTAGGGAGCTCCTACGAGCAGTACTTC.

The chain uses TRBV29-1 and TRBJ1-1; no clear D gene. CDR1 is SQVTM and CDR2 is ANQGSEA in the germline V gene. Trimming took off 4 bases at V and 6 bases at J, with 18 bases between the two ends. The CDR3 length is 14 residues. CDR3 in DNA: TGCAGCGTTGGAGAGGGATCGGTGATGCCTGAAGCTTTCTTT. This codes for CSVGEGSVMPEAFF.

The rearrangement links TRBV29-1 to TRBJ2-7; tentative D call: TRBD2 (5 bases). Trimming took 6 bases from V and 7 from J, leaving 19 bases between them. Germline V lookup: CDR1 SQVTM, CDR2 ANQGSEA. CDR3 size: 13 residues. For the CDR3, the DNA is TGCAGCGTGGGAGTACGGACCACTCGAGAGCAGTACTTC. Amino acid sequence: CSVGVRTTREQYF.

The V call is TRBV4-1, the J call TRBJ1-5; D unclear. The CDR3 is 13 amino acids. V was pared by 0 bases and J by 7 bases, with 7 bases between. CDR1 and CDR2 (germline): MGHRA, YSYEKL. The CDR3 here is CASSQDSGQPQHF. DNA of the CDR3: TGCGCCAGCAGCCAAGACTCGGGGCAGCCCCAGCATTTT.

The CDR3 DNA reads as TGTGCCAGCTCACCTCCCGCCGCAGAGACCCAGTACTTC. Encoded protein: CASSPPAAETQYF. The V and J genes are TRBV18 and TRBJ2-5; D gene uncertain. The CDR3 extends over 13 amino acids. Trimming took 3 bases from V and 4 from J, leaving 9 bases between them. Germline assignment: CDR1 KGHSH and CDR2 LQKENI.